This TCR beta chain was sequenced for a study of identical twins. Comment on this clonotype: What it binds is not known.

TCRdb re-analysed the 5' RACE reads in MiXCR, keeping a single row per CDR3 protein. This table has 400,000 to 650,000 distinct CDR3 sequences, roughly 21% appearing once. Study outcomes and limitations: Abundant beta clonotypes from cord blood bore fewer insertions; memory repertoires lacked this pattern. The study reached conclusions through statistical analysis that was cross-sectional, not following the same donors. Out-of-frame alpha sequences that twins shared showed excess low generation probability.

Trimming cost V 1 base and J 5 bases, with 6 bases left between them. This CDR3 is 12 amino acids long. The germline CDR1 and CDR2 sequences are LGHDT and YNNKEL (reference sequence). This sample was also put to use in a study of T cells expressing NK-cell markers. Turning to that study: What restricted sorting to alpha-beta TCR T cells in several experiments was an anti-gamma-delta TCR antibody.

This chain joins TRBV3-1 and TRBJ2-7; D is ambiguous. Sequencing was carried out using CD4+ T cells sorted from blood. The TCR sequence derives from a woman aged 18-30 years in good health. The CDR3 region has the DNA TGTGCCAGCAGCCAAGCCCATAACGAGCAGTACTTC. Protein product: CASSQAHNEQYF.